Shown below are 4 T cell receptor beta chains from a single sample sequenced in a study of regulatory T cells in long-lasting Graves disease. Time point indicated: newly diagnosed GD, antithyroid drugs for less than 3 months. PBMC RNA served as the TCR library source. Library construction for TCR beta used iRepertoire HTBI primers and Arm-PCR of CDR3 regions. Each CDR3 protein is one row after TCRdb ran MiXCR on the multiplex PCR reads. Seen here are about 470,000 distinct CDR3 sequences, roughly 17% observed once, and the top ten hold 10% to 15%. These data also formed part of another study, on T cells in Graves' hyperthyroidism and ophthalmopathy.

This sample comprised peripheral blood mononuclear cells (PBMCs), obtained at new diagnosis, from a patient treated with antithyroid drugs. These TCRs come from a man aged 35-49 years with Graves disease.

The V call is TRBV6-1, the J call TRBJ2-7; 9 positions agree with TRBD1. Per the germline V gene, CDR1 is MNHNS and CDR2 is SASEGT. V was pared by 0 bases and J by 4 bases, with 7 bases of the junction left unmatched. The CDR3 is 16 amino acids. The DNA for the CDR3 is TGTGCCAGCAGTGAAGCGCCGACAGGGGGAGGTTACGAGCAGTACTTC. It encodes CASSEAPTGGGYEQYF.

This chain connects TRBV27 to TRBJ1-1; D is possibly TRBD1 (5 bases). CDR1 is MNHEY and CDR2 is SMNVEV in the germline V gene (reference sequence). The CDR3 has 11 amino acids. Trimming took 7 bases from V and 7 from J, leaving 10 bases between them. CDR3 sequence: CASIREGEAFF. The CDR3 nucleotides read TGTGCCAGCATCAGGGAAGGTGAAGCTTTCTTT.

This clonotype was observed a handful of times. V gene TRBV10-3 combines with J gene TRBJ2-3; weak D call: TRBD2 (6 bases). Germline V lookup: CDR1 ENHRY, CDR2 SYGVKD. V was pared by 4 bases and J by 4 bases, with 27 bases between. The length of the CDR3 is 19 residues. CDR3 DNA: TGTGCCATCAGTGGACCCGGGACTGGAATCAATAGGTCCCCAGATACGCAGTATTTT. It is translated as CAISGPGTGINRSPDTQYF.

The rearrangement uses TRBV5-6 and TRBJ2-1, with 9 bases matching TRBD2. The CDR3 has 14 amino acids. The V segment lost 7 bases and the J segment 12 bases; nucleotides outside the gene matches: 14. Germline values: CDR1 SGHDT, CDR2 YYEEEE. For the CDR3, the DNA is TGTGCCAGCGGGTCGCGGGAGGGCCGGGTAGGGCAGTTCTTC. This encodes CASGSREGRVGQFF.